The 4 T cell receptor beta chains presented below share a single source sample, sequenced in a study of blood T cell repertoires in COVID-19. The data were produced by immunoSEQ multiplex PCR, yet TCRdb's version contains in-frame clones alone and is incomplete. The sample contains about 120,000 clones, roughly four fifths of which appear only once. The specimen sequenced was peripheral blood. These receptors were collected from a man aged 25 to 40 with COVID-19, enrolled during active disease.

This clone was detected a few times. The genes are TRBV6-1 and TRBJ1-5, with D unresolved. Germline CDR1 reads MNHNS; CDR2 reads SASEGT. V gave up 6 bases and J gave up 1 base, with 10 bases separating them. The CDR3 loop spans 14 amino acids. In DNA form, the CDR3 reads TGTGCCAGCAGCCCCGCGGGGAGCAATCAGCCCCAGCATTTT. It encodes CASSPAGSNQPQHF.

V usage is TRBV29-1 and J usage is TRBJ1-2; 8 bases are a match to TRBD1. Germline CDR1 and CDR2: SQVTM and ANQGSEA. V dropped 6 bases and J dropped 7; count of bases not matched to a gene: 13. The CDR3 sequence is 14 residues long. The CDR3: CSVLTGEWVRGYTF. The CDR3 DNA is TGCAGCGTGCTGACAGGGGAGTGGGTACGTGGCTACACCTTC.

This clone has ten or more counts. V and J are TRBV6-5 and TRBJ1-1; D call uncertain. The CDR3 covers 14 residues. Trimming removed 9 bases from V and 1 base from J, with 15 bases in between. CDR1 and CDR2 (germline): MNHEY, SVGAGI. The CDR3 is CAREYLTANTEAFF. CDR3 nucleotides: TGTGCCAGAGAATACCTTACTGCGAACACTGAAGCTTTCTTT.

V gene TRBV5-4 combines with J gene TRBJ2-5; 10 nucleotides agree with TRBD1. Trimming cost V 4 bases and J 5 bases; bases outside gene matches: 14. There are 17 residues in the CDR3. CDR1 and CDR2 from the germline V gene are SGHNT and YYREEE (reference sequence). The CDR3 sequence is CASSAVPGQGRSETQYF. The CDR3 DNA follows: TGTGCCAGCAGCGCGGTACCGGGACAGGGGAGGTCGGAGACCCAGTACTTC. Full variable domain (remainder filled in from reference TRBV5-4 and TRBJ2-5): ETGVTQSPTHLIKTRGQQVTLRCSSQSGHNTVSWYQQALGQGPQFIFQYYREEENGRGNFPPRFSGLQFPNYSSELNVNALELDDSALYLCASSAVPGQGRSETQYFGPGTRLLVL.